The 16 T cell receptor beta chains reported below all come from one sample, sequenced in a study of T-cell reconstitution after alpha-beta-depleted transplantation in children. These receptors lack a known antigen. Broader study findings: Fresh T-cell production supplied most of the T-cell counts and diversity seen one year after transplant.

Unique molecular identifiers were incorporated during preparation of the TCRbeta library. TCRdb passed the PCR reads through MiXCR, listing each CDR3 protein once. The sample shows about 300,000 distinct CDR3 sequences, approximately 7.3% of them seen only once. The sample in question was peripheral blood, obtained 360 days after TCRalphabeta/CD19-depleted stem cell transplant. These receptors all stem from a female patient aged 2 to 10 who had a stem cell transplant for Fanconi anemia, so the T cells may come from the graft donor.

This clonotype was seen ten or more times. V gene TRBV20-1 combines with J gene TRBJ2-2, with D hard to call. The germline CDR1 and CDR2 sequences are DFQATT and SNEGSKA (reference sequence). V dropped 3 bases and J dropped 1 base, with 6 bases sitting between them. The CDR3 spans 13 residues. CDR3: CSASPRNTGELFF. The CDR3, as DNA: TGCAGTGCTAGTCCCAGGAACACCGGGGAGCTGTTTTTT.

This clonotype has a count of ten or more. This chain connects TRBV28 to TRBJ2-3; D may be TRBD1 or TRBD2 (5 bases each). Germline V gives CDR1 MDHEN, CDR2 SYDVKM. V was trimmed by 3 bases and J by 8 bases, leaving 15 bases between them. This CDR3 has 14 residues. In nucleotides, the CDR3 is TGTGCCAGCAGTTTCTCCGGGACGCACGGTACGCAGTATTTT. It translates to CASSFSGTHGTQYF. Full variable domain (missing parts from reference TRBV28 and TRBJ2-3): DVKVTQSSRYLVKRTGEKVFLECVQDMDHENMFWYRQDPGLGLRLIYFSYDVKMKEKGDIPEGYSVSREKKERFSLILESASTNQTSMYLCASSFSGTHGTQYFGPGTRLTVL.

This clonotype was picked up one time. The chain joins TRBV3-1 to TRBJ1-3; tentatively, D is TRBD1 (6 bases). From germline, CDR1 is LGHDT and CDR2 YNNKEL (reference sequence). This CDR3 is built from 17 residues. The germline V and J ends were trimmed by 4 bases and 0 bases, with 16 bases remaining between them. The DNA for the CDR3 is TGTGCCAGCAGCCGATTTCGGACAGTTAGCTCTGGAAACACCATATATTTT. Protein product: CASSRFRTVSSGNTIYF.

The J gene is TRBJ2-2, the V gene TRBV2; TRBD1 matches 9 bases. Unmatched junction bases numbered 8, after V lost 6 bases and J lost 6 bases. CDR3 length: 15 amino acids. In germline, CDR1 is SNHLY, CDR2 FYNNEI. CDR3 loop: CASSSGTGLSGELFF. DNA of the CDR3: TGTGCCAGCAGCTCCGGGACAGGGTTGTCCGGGGAGCTGTTTTTT.

The chain joins TRBV9 to TRBJ2-3; 8 nucleotides line up with TRBD2. Germline V CDR1 and CDR2: SGDLS, YYNGEE. This CDR3 is 15 amino acids long. V was clipped by 3 bases and J by 5 bases; unmatched bases: 8. CDR3 sequence: CASSAPPGLGDTQYF. In DNA form, the CDR3 reads TGTGCCAGCAGCGCCCCACCGGGACTAGGAGATACGCAGTATTTT.

V and J are TRBV7-8 and TRBJ2-7, with 8 bases identical to TRBD1. The CDR3 has 15 amino acids. Germline CDR1 SGHVS, CDR2 FQNEAQ. V lost 1 base to trimming and J lost 3 bases; unmatched junction nucleotides: 5. The CDR3 DNA sequence: TGTGCCAGCAGCTTAGGTGGGACAGGCCTCTACGAGCAGTACGTC. Its translation: CASSLGGTGLYEQYV.

This clonotype came up a few times. V and J are TRBV9 and TRBJ2-6, with TRBD1 as a possible D gene (6 bases). V lost 3 bases and J lost 0, with 7 bases in between. CDR1 and CDR2 (germline): SGDLS, YYNGEE. The CDR3 has 15 residues. CDR3 sequence (DNA): TGTGCCAGCAGCGAACAGGGCTCTGGGGCCAACGTCCTGACTTTC. As protein: CASSEQGSGANVLTF.

This clonotype was seen a handful of times. The CDR3 loop reads CASSPAGGLTYEQYF. DNA for the CDR3: TGTGCCAGCAGCCCAGCGGGGGGCCTAACCTACGAGCAGTACTTC. This chain uses TRBV28 with TRBJ2-7, with 9 bases lining up with TRBD2. Germline values: CDR1 MDHEN, CDR2 SYDVKM. V lost 6 bases, J lost 2 bases, and 8 bases stayed unmatched. This CDR3 has 15 amino acids. The whole variable domain, filled in from reference TRBV28 and TRBJ2-7, reads DVKVTQSSRYLVKRTGEKVFLECVQDMDHENMFWYRQDPGLGLRLIYFSYDVKMKEKGDIPEGYSVSREKKERFSLILESASTNQTSMYLCASSPAGGLTYEQYFGPGTRLTVT.

This clonotype was seen many times. The chain combines TRBV29-1 with TRBJ2-1; D uncertain. V lost 5 bases and J 0 bases, leaving 5 bases between the germline ends. Per the germline V gene, CDR1 is SQVTM and CDR2 is ANQGSEA. The CDR3 contains 12 residues. CDR3 DNA: TGCAGCGTTATGAGCTCCTACAATGAGCAGTTCTTC. Protein product: CSVMSSYNEQFF.

This clonotype has a count of ten or more. The chain has TRBV6-1 and TRBJ1-2; no definite D call. Germline CDR1 reads MNHNS; CDR2 reads SASEGT. CDR3 size: 12 residues. Trimming shortened V by 4 bases and J by 3 bases, and 6 bases separated the two germline ends. The CDR3, as DNA: TGTGCCAGCAGTGCGGGTTACTATGGCTACACCTTC. Protein: CASSAGYYGYTF.

The J gene is TRBJ1-4, the V gene TRBV3-1; no firm D call. Trimming removed 3 bases at V and 4 bases at J, with 6 bases between. The germline V gene has CDR1 LGHDT and CDR2 YNNKEL (reference sequence). CDR3 length equals 13 residues. CDR3: CASSQGYNEKLFF. For the CDR3, the DNA is TGTGCCAGCAGCCAGGGTTATAATGAAAAACTGTTTTTT.

This clonotype was observed many times. The CDR3 DNA is TGCAGTGCGAATACAGGAACCGCACGATTCTTC. This translates into CSANTGTARFF. The chain employs TRBV20-1 and TRBJ2-1, with a weak D call TRBD1 (5 bases). This CDR3 is 11 amino acids long. Germline CDR1 reads DFQATT; CDR2 reads SNEGSKA (reference sequence). V was pared by 6 bases and J by 16 bases, with 19 bases between.

The genes are TRBV3-1 and TRBJ2-1, with unresolved D. The CDR3 totals 15 residues. With 4 bases removed from V and 1 base from J, the gap between germline ends came to 11 bases. The V gene's germline CDR1 is LGHDT and CDR2 YNNKEL (reference sequence). The CDR3 is CASSLPSRSYNEQFF. DNA for the CDR3: TGTGCCAGCAGCCTCCCGAGCCGTTCCTACAATGAGCAGTTCTTC.

This clonotype has a handful of counts. The chain combines TRBV28 with TRBJ1-2, with D possibly matching TRBD1 (5 bases). CDR1 MDHEN and CDR2 SYDVKM come from the germline V gene. The length of the CDR3 is 12 residues. Deletions cut 7 bases from V and 2 bases from J, with 8 bases between. In DNA, the CDR3 is TGTGCCAGCACGGGGGAGAACTATGGCTACACCTTC. Its protein product is CASTGENYGYTF.

This clonotype was counted a few times. This chain joins TRBV28 and TRBJ1-2; D unresolved. The CDR3 consists of 15 residues. Germline V gene lookup returns CDR1 MDHEN and CDR2 SYDVKM. V was pared by 4 bases and J by 8 bases, with 20 bases between. This chain's CDR3 is CASSSHRRTEKGYTF. The DNA for the CDR3 is TGTGCCAGCAGTTCCCACCGAAGGACCGAGAAAGGCTACACCTTC.

CDR3 in DNA: TGTGCCAGCAGCCGAAGGGATTACGATGAGCAGTTCTTC. Amino acid sequence: CASSRRDYDEQFF. The chain has TRBV14 and TRBJ2-1; no clear D. There are 13 residues in the CDR3. V was cut by 4 bases and J by 8 bases, with 12 bases left in between. The germline V gene has CDR1 SGHDN and CDR2 FVKESK.